This T cell receptor (beta chain) was captured by sequencing in a study of blood T cell repertoires in COVID-19. Study-wide context: PBMCs, B-cell-depleted T cells, or T cells were the source of the cDNA or gDNA that made up the material.

The study drew participants aged about 18 to 89 years from some 25 US areas. This table comes from immunoSEQ multiplex PCR, and its TCRdb copy is limited to in-frame clones, with some not included. The sample has under 200,000 clones, roughly 80% seen once. The V gene's germline CDR1 is LGHNT and CDR2 FRNRAP. CDR3 length: 16 amino acids. V was clipped by 5 bases and J by 4 bases; unmatched bases: 11. The receptor was derived from a woman aged 40-49 years with acute COVID-19. The material sequenced was PBMCs or T cells enriched from blood (not recorded which). The chain couples TRBV12-5 to TRBJ2-3; TRBD2 aligns across 8 bases. Here the CDR3 DNA reads TGTGCTAGTGGTGATTCTAACCGGGAGGGACCAGATACGCAGTATTTT. It is translated as CASGDSNREGPDTQYF.